This T cell receptor (beta chain) appears in the sequencing data of a study of T cells in Graves' hyperthyroidism and ophthalmopathy. The germline CDR1 and CDR2 sequences are SGHTA and FQGNSA. V lost 0 bases and J lost 3, with 7 bases in between. The CDR3 runs 14 residues. As regards this clonotype: Its antigen remains unidentified.

Hyperthyroidism, newly diagnosed and lasting under 2 months, affected patients aged 18 to 65. TCR beta CDR3 region amplification was performed from RNA transcripts. HTBI primers were the set used in a first-round RT-PCR of the TCR CDR3. TCRdb fed the multiplex PCR reads into MiXCR, producing one record per CDR3 protein. The table records over 650,000 distinct CDR3 sequences, 16% of them present only once. Notes on the study in general: Ophthalmopathy, which appeared later, was predicted by the model a median about 6 months before onset. Stable hyperthyroidism was separated from ophthalmopathy by a model based on 13 V-J features. Most clonotypes that expanded in the thyroid above 0.001 also showed up in blood.

This TCR was sampled from a man younger than 30 with Graves' hyperthyroidism. The chain is built from TRBV7-2 and TRBJ2-3; D might be TRBD2 (5 bases). The sequenced sample was blood. The CDR3 protein is CASSLADLTDTQYF. In DNA, the CDR3 is TGTGCCAGCAGCTTAGCGGACTTAACAGATACGCAGTATTTT.